The 31 T cell receptor beta chains listed next were all sequenced from one sample in a study of T cell responses to AZD1222 COVID-19 vaccine (dated by TCRdb to about 2021). Libraries were built with the immunoSEQ multiplex PCR assay. TCRdb retrieved this table from immuneACCESS and kept in-frame rearrangements only. Not all clones are present; in checked studies, unresolved V genes account for under half, and no reason is known for the remainder. The sample records 150,000 or so clones, around nine tenths of which are singletons. Over 1.2% of the sample is taken by the ten largest. The time point label on this specimen signifies: about 28 days (+/-7) after the second vaccine dose. The sequences come from peripheral blood, collected 28 days after the second AZD1222 dose. These receptors all stem from an adult who received the AZD1222 COVID-19 vaccine.

V usage is TRBV30 and J usage is TRBJ1-2; D gene unclear. CDR3 length: 13 amino acids. The germline gives CDR1 GTSNPN, CDR2 SVGIG (reference sequence). V was shortened by 4 bases and J by 0 bases, with 9 bases between the two germline ends. The CDR3 bases are TGTGCCTGGAATGTGGGGTCTAACTATGGCTACACCTTC. Encoded protein: CAWNVGSNYGYTF.

This sequence joins TRBV5-8 and TRBJ1-1, with D perhaps TRBD1 (6 bases). The V end was cut by 10 bases, the J end by 4 bases, with 26 bases between. The CDR3 is 16 amino acids. The V gene's germline CDR1 is SGHTS and CDR2 YDEGEE. CDR3 nucleotide sequence: TGTGCCGGTACCTCGGACAGTCTGAGGCGGGGCACTGAAGCTTTCTTT. Protein sequence: CAGTSDSLRRGTEAFF. Full variable domain (rest looked up from reference TRBV5-8 and TRBJ1-1): EAGVTQSPTHLIKTRGQQATLRCSPISGHTSVYWYQQALGLGLQFLLWYDEGEERNRGNFPPRFSGRQFPNYSSELNVNALELEDSALYLCAGTSDSLRRGTEAFFGQGTRLTVV.

This chain joins TRBV7-6 and TRBJ2-7; 8 bases align to TRBD1. V lost 1 base and J lost 6; bases outside the gene matches: 5. Germline V gene sequence: CDR1 SGHVS, CDR2 FNYEAQ. The CDR3 extends over 14 amino acids. As DNA, the CDR3 is TGTGCCAGCAGCTTAGGGGGCAGGGGGCGCGAGCAGTACTTC. The encoded protein is CASSLGGRGREQYF.

This rearrangement joins TRBV9 to TRBJ2-2; no firm D call. Trimming left V 0 bases short and J 0 bases short, with 6 bases between. The germline gives CDR1 SGDLS, CDR2 YYNGEE. The CDR3 is made up of 15 amino acids. The CDR3 nucleotides read TGTGCCAGCAGCGTAGCTACGGCGAACACCGGGGAGCTGTTTTTT. Protein: CASSVATANTGELFF.

The chain has TRBV11-2 and TRBJ2-4; 10 positions match TRBD1. Germline V gives CDR1 SGHAT, CDR2 FQNNGV. The CDR3 loop spans 17 amino acids. J gave up 1 base and V 5 bases, and 8 bases lay outside the gene matches. CDR3 region: CASSPYGTGEAKNIQYF. The CDR3 DNA sequence: TGTGCCAGCAGCCCCTATGGGACAGGGGAGGCCAAAAACATTCAGTACTTC.

This chain uses TRBV30 with TRBJ1-5; 7 bases map to TRBD1. CDR1 and CDR2 from the germline V gene are GTSNPN and SVGIG (reference sequence). Trimming removed 2 bases from V and 13 bases from J; junction bases left unmatched: 8. There are 12 residues in the CDR3. Here the CDR3 reads CAWSRGGTDQHF. DNA for the CDR3: TGTGCCTGGAGTCGGGGGGGGACAGATCAGCATTTT.

The chain is built from TRBV5-5 and TRBJ2-7, with D hard to call. The V gene's germline CDR1 is SGHKS and CDR2 YYEKEE (reference sequence). This CDR3 contains 16 residues. V gave up 3 bases and J gave up 4 bases, with 20 bases separating them. This chain's CDR3 is CASSSDGQHTRYEQYF. CDR3 DNA sequence: TGTGCCAGCAGCTCGGATGGGCAGCATACCAGGTACGAGCAGTACTTC.

The CDR3 here is CASSLGGQGFSGANVLTF. The CDR3 coding sequence is TGTGCCAGCAGCTTGGGAGGACAGGGTTTTTCTGGGGCCAACGTCCTGACTTTC. This sequence joins TRBV5-8 and TRBJ2-6; 8 bases map to TRBD1. Trimming at V came to 0 bases and at J to 1 base, leaving 6 bases not matched to a gene. The germline V gene encodes CDR1 SGHTS and CDR2 YDEGEE. The CDR3 spans 18 residues.

In this sample, this clone turned up a few times. This chain links TRBV7-2 with TRBJ2-7; 8 bases are a match to TRBD2. Germline CDR1 and CDR2: SGHTA and FQGNSA. The V gene end was trimmed by 5 bases and the J gene end by 0 bases; junction bases not matched to a gene: 6. The CDR3 is 15 amino acids. DNA for the CDR3: TGTGCCAGCAGCATCAGCGGGAGAAGCTCCTACGAGCAGTACTTC. Encoded protein: CASSISGRSSYEQYF.

The rearrangement joins TRBV10-3 to TRBJ2-5; TRBD1 agrees at 7 bases. Germline V lookup: CDR1 ENHRY, CDR2 SYGVKD. Trimming removed 2 bases from V and 4 bases from J; junction bases left unmatched: 1. The CDR3 covers 13 residues. The CDR3 protein is CAISETGAETQYF. The CDR3 coding sequence is TGTGCCATCAGTGAGACAGGGGCAGAGACCCAGTACTTC.

The J gene is TRBJ2-7, the V gene TRBV3-1 (or the pseudogene TRBV3-2); 7 bases map to TRBD1. The germline V gene encodes CDR1 LGHDT and CDR2 YNNKEL (reference sequence). CDR3 length: 15 amino acids. Trimming cost V 6 bases and J 5 bases; bases outside gene matches: 13. The CDR3, as DNA: TGTGCCAGCAGTCTACTTAGGGGGCGGCGAAACGAGCAGTACTTC. Residues: CASSLLRGRRNEQYF.

This clone was picked up a small number of times. V usage is TRBV19 and J usage is TRBJ1-6; D is undetermined. Per germline, CDR1 LNHDA and CDR2 SQIVND (reference sequence). V was cut by 6 bases and J by 2 bases, with 11 bases left in between. CDR3 length equals 15 residues. For the CDR3, the DNA is TGTGCCAGTAGCCCCGGTATGACCTATAATTCACCCCTCCACTTT. Protein product: CASSPGMTYNSPLHF.

The CDR3 reads CASSSGSLGSYEQYF. The CDR3 nucleotides are TGTGCCAGCAGCTCCGGGAGTCTCGGCTCCTACGAGCAGTACTTC. The genes are TRBV9 and TRBJ2-7, with a tentative D call TRBD2 (6 bases). V was pared by 4 bases and J by 0 bases, with 14 bases between. The germline V gene encodes CDR1 SGDLS and CDR2 YYNGEE. The CDR3 runs to 15 residues.

This clone occurred once. The gene calls are TRBV6-5 and TRBJ2-7, with 10 bases that match TRBD2. V lost 4 bases and J lost 3; bases outside the gene matches: 6. Germline-derived CDR1 and CDR2 are MNHEY and SVGAGI. The CDR3 has 15 residues. DNA of the CDR3: TGTGCCAGCAGTTTACTAGCGGGACTCGGCTACGAGCAGTACTTC. Translated, it gives CASSLLAGLGYEQYF.

The gene calls are TRBV19 and TRBJ2-1; 8 nucleotides match TRBD2. This CDR3 has 15 amino acids. The trim removed 7 bases at V and 6 bases at J, leaving 11 bases unmatched. Germline V gives CDR1 LNHDA, CDR2 SQIVND (reference sequence). CDR3 protein: CASMGRLAGLNEQFF. In DNA form, the CDR3 reads TGTGCCAGTATGGGTCGGCTAGCGGGCCTCAATGAGCAGTTCTTC.

The genes are TRBV28 and TRBJ1-4; 10 bases are a match to TRBD1. V shed 2 bases, J shed 8 bases, and the junction held 8 bases outside the gene matches. The V gene's germline CDR1 is MDHEN and CDR2 SYDVKM. The CDR3 covers 16 residues. CDR3 protein: CASSLGTGALREKLFF. CDR3 DNA sequence: TGTGCCAGCAGTTTAGGGACAGGGGCACTGCGCGAAAAACTGTTTTTT.

The chain employs TRBV11-2 and TRBJ2-7; D remains ambiguous. The CDR3 spans 13 residues. The V gene lost 0 bases and the J gene lost 3 bases, with 6 bases spanning the gap. Germline V lookup: CDR1 SGHAT, CDR2 FQNNGV. CDR3 sequence reads: CASSLDWLYEQYF. The DNA of the CDR3 is TGTGCCAGCAGCTTAGACTGGCTCTACGAGCAGTACTTC.

The chain links TRBV7-9 to TRBJ1-3, with a weak D call TRBD1 (6 bases). V was shortened by 2 bases and J by 1 base, with 9 bases between the two germline ends. CDR1 SEHNR and CDR2 FQNEAQ come from the germline V gene (reference sequence). The CDR3 is made up of 15 amino acids. CDR3 region: CASSLSGQSGNTIYF. CDR3 in DNA: TGTGCCAGCAGCTTATCCGGACAGTCTGGAAACACCATATATTTT.

The CDR3 loop reads CAWSSGPKGYEQYF. In DNA form, the CDR3 reads TGTGCCTGGAGCTCCGGGCCCAAGGGGTACGAGCAGTACTTC. The chain links TRBV30 to TRBJ2-7, with D perhaps matching TRBD1 (5 bases). CDR1 is GTSNPN, CDR2 SVGIG, per germline (reference sequence). This CDR3 has 14 residues. Trimming shortened V by 3 bases and J by 4 bases, and 16 bases separated the two germline ends.

The chain couples TRBV5-1 to TRBJ1-1; TRBD1 matches at 8 bases. CDR3 length: 16 amino acids. After removal of 4 bases from V and 4 bases from J, the junction contained 12 bases not matched to a gene. Per the germline V gene, CDR1 is SGHRS and CDR2 is YFSETQ. DNA for the CDR3: TGCGCCAGCAGCCCAACCCCGGACAGGGTTCGCACTGAAGCTTTCTTT. Its protein product is CASSPTPDRVRTEAFF.

The chain employs TRBV19 and TRBJ1-2; 7 bases agree with TRBD1. Trimming took 6 bases from V and 6 from J; bases not matched to a gene: 7. Germline V CDR1 and CDR2: LNHDA, SQIVND (reference sequence). The CDR3 has 13 residues. CDR3 protein: CASRKLQGDGYTF. CDR3 in DNA: TGTGCCAGTAGAAAACTGCAGGGGGATGGCTACACCTTC.

The chain couples TRBV2 to TRBJ2-7; D is unresolved. The germline V and J ends were trimmed by 0 bases and 0 bases, with 18 bases remaining between them. The CDR3 consists of 18 residues. CDR1 is SNHLY, CDR2 FYNNEI, per germline. The CDR3 DNA reads TGTGCCAGCAGTGAAGCGCTCGGCTGGCAGACCATCTCCTACGAGCAGTACTTC. It codes for CASSEALGWQTISYEQYF. Looking up the rest from reference TRBV2 and TRBJ2-7 gives the full variable domain: EPEVTQTPSHQVTQMGQEVILRCVPISNHLYFYWYRQILGQKVEFLVSFYNNEISEKSEIFDDQFSVERPDGSNFTLKIRSTKLEDSAMYFCASSEALGWQTISYEQYFGPGTRLTVT.

This clone was seen a single time. The chain links TRBV25-1 to TRBJ1-1, with a possible D match to TRBD1 (5 bases). The CDR3 runs to 13 residues. The V gene lost 6 bases and the J gene lost 4 bases, with 12 bases spanning the gap. The germline CDR1 and CDR2 sequences are MGHDK and SYGVNS. CDR3 sequence (DNA): TGTGCCAGCAGGGCTCGGGGGGTCACTGAAGCTTTCTTT. Its protein product is CASRARGVTEAFF.

The chain combines TRBV7-2 with TRBJ2-3, with a tentative D call TRBD2 (5 bases). This CDR3 region has 12 residues. Germline V gene sequence: CDR1 SGHTA, CDR2 FQGNSA. V lost 5 bases to trimming and J lost 8 bases, with 11 bases between them. CDR3 coding DNA: TGTGCCAGCAGCGTATTCCGGGGTACGCAGTATTTT. It translates to CASSVFRGTQYF.

V gene TRBV19 combines with J gene TRBJ2-5, with 8 bases lining up with TRBD1. J gave up 7 bases and V 4 bases, and 8 bases lay outside the gene matches. Germline values: CDR1 LNHDA, CDR2 SQIVND (reference sequence). The CDR3 contains 14 residues. The CDR3 region has the DNA TGTGCCAGTAGTACAGGGGGCAGGATCGGGACCCAGTACTTC. Its translation: CASSTGGRIGTQYF.

For the CDR3, the DNA is TGCGCCAGCAGCTCTGGACAGTTTAATGAAAAACTGTTTTTT. Translation gives CASSSGQFNEKLFF. The chain is built from TRBV5-1 and TRBJ1-4; tentative D call: TRBD1 (6 bases). CDR3 length: 14 residues. The V end lost 3 bases, the J end lost 4 bases, and 10 bases lay between the germline ends. Germline lookup yields CDR1 SGHRS and CDR2 YFSETQ. Looking up the rest from reference TRBV5-1 and TRBJ1-4 gives the full variable domain: KAGVTQTPRYLIKTRGQQVTLSCSPISGHRSVSWYQQTPGQGLQFLFEYFSETQRNKGNFPGRFSGRQFSNSRSEMNVSTLELGDSALYLCASSSGQFNEKLFFGSGTQLSVL.

The J gene is TRBJ2-1, the V gene TRBV11-3; D is perhaps TRBD2 (6 bases). The CDR3 has 15 amino acids. Per germline, CDR1 SGHNT and CDR2 YENEEA. Trimming took 2 bases from V and 0 from J, leaving 8 bases between them. CDR3 in amino acids: CASSLRGSSYNEQFF. The CDR3 nucleotides are TGTGCCAGCAGCTTACGGGGGAGCTCCTACAATGAGCAGTTCTTC.

V and J are TRBV5-6 and TRBJ1-4, with D maybe TRBD1 (5 bases). The CDR3 extends over 16 amino acids. CDR1 SGHDT and CDR2 YYEEEE come from the germline V gene. Deletions cut 4 bases from V and 4 bases from J, with 17 bases between. Here the CDR3 DNA reads TGTGCCAGCAGCCTGACTCCCGGGACGCTTAATGAAAAACTGTTTTTT. Translation: CASSLTPGTLNEKLFF.

CDR3 sequence (DNA): TGTGCCAGCAGCCCTCCAACAGGGTTTAGAGAGACCCAGTACTTC. Translated: CASSPPTGFRETQYF. The V call is TRBV5-6, the J call TRBJ2-5, with D possibly TRBD1 on 6 matching bases. The germline V gene has CDR1 SGHDT and CDR2 YYEEEE. The CDR3 extends over 15 amino acids. V was trimmed by 4 bases and J by 4 bases, leaving 17 bases between them.

V is TRBV6-5 and J is TRBJ2-1, with 11 bases that match TRBD1. The V gene's germline CDR1 is MNHEY and CDR2 SVGAGI. There are 14 residues in the CDR3. V lost 5 bases to trimming and J lost 7 bases; unmatched junction nucleotides: 4. The CDR3 reads CASSLDRGLNEQFF. CDR3 sequence (DNA): TGTGCCAGCAGTCTGGACAGGGGGCTGAATGAGCAGTTCTTC.

The genes are TRBV28 and TRBJ1-1; maybe TRBD1 (5 bases). This CDR3 spans 15 amino acids. Germline V gene data show CDR1 as MDHEN and CDR2 as SYDVKM. V lost 3 bases and J 4 bases, leaving 15 bases between the germline ends. Written as DNA, the CDR3 is TGTGCCAGCAGTTTTGGGGGGACCTCGAGCACTGAAGCTTTCTTT. Translated, it gives CASSFGGTSSTEAFF.